Following are 30 T cell receptor beta chains from one sample sequenced in a study of shared clonotypes between healthy human individuals. Naive CD8 cells, CD45RO-negative and positively selected for CCR7, excluded terminally differentiated effector memory CD45RA+ cells. The method was immunoSEQ multiplex PCR; TCRdb's version includes in-frame clones alone and lacks a portion of them. This sample carries around 2,000,000 clones, approximately 94% of them seen once, and the ten largest clones take 0.9% to 1.3%. The sequenced sample consisted of naive CD8+ T cells sorted from blood. These TCRs come from a man aged 18 to 29 in good health.

As regards this clone: One end of the junction is discordant with germline, which a read error may explain. The chain joins TRBV10-3 to TRBJ1-2; no firm D call. The CDR3 has 13 amino acids. Germline assignment: CDR1 ENHRY and CDR2 SYGVKD. The CDR3 loop reads CAISESHGLEVAF. In DNA form, the CDR3 reads TGTGCCATCAGTGAGTCCCACGGACTGGAGGTCGCCTTC.

The rearrangement uses TRBV5-1 and TRBJ2-7, with a weak D call TRBD1 (6 bases). This CDR3 has 17 amino acids. CDR1 and CDR2 from the germline V gene are SGHRS and YFSETQ. The V gene lost 4 bases and the J gene lost 0 bases, with 20 bases spanning the gap. The CDR3 region is CASSAGGSGQPSYEQYF. The CDR3 DNA reads TGCGCCAGCAGCGCCGGAGGTTCGGGACAACCCTCCTACGAGCAGTACTTC.

Only a few counts were recorded for this clone. The rearrangement joins TRBV10-3 to TRBJ1-6, with D unresolved. This CDR3 spans 15 amino acids. The germline V and J ends were trimmed by 4 bases and 2 bases, with 9 bases remaining between them. Germline CDR1 reads ENHRY; CDR2 reads SYGVKD. The CDR3 reads CAISGGFAYNSPLHF. CDR3 coding DNA: TGTGCCATCAGTGGAGGGTTCGCCTATAATTCACCCCTCCACTTT.

This chain joins TRBV6-5 and TRBJ2-1; D could derive from TRBD1 or TRBD2 (5 bases each). Per the germline V gene, CDR1 is MNHEY and CDR2 is SVGAGI. This CDR3 spans 16 amino acids. The V and J ends lost 1 base and 0 bases respectively, with 10 bases between them. CDR3 in amino acids: CASSYYGGASYNEQFF. CDR3 DNA sequence: TGTGCCAGCAGTTACTATGGGGGAGCCTCCTACAATGAGCAGTTCTTC.

Regarding this clone: Compared with germline, one end of the junction differs, possibly owing to a read error. The rearrangement links TRBV7-2 to TRBJ2-7; D call uncertain. There are 13 residues in the CDR3. Germline values: CDR1 SGHTA, CDR2 FQGNSA. CDR3 bases: TGTGCCAGCAGTTTAGGACGCCTCTACGAGCAGTACTTC. It codes for CASSLGRLYEQYF.

The J gene is TRBJ2-7, the V gene TRBV13, with D possibly being TRBD1 (6 bases). Trimming pared 2 bases from V and 1 base from J, leaving 12 bases between. The CDR3 sequence is 15 residues long. CDR1 is PRHDT and CDR2 is FYEKMQ in the germline V gene (reference sequence). The CDR3 DNA follows: TGTGCCAGCAGCTTATGGGGACACCAGTCCTACGAGCAGTACTTC. This sequence encodes CASSLWGHQSYEQYF.

As DNA, the CDR3 is TGTGCCAGCAGCTTATGGTCAGTTCAAGAGACCCAGTACTTC. Protein sequence: CASSLWSVQETQYF. The rearrangement links TRBV11-2 to TRBJ2-5; D remains unclear. The V and J ends lost 2 bases and 2 bases respectively, with 9 bases between them. Germline CDR1 is SGHAT and CDR2 is FQNNGV. The CDR3 contains 14 residues.

The chain joins TRBV27 to TRBJ2-1; a possible D gene is TRBD2 (5 bases). Germline V gene data show CDR1 as MNHEY and CDR2 as SMNVEV (reference sequence). Trimming cost V 7 bases and J 10 bases, with 14 bases left between them. CDR3 size: 12 residues. The CDR3: CASIDSGNEQFF. CDR3 bases: TGTGCCAGCATCGACTCGGGAAACGAGCAGTTCTTC.

This clone was seen only once. This chain uses TRBV27 with TRBJ2-2; 7 nucleotides line up with TRBD2. V lost 6 bases to trimming and J lost 0 bases; unmatched junction nucleotides: 7. CDR1 MNHEY and CDR2 SMNVEV come from the germline V gene (reference sequence). The CDR3 length is 16 residues. The CDR3 sequence is CASSKAGFANTGELFF. CDR3 sequence (DNA): TGTGCCAGCAGCAAAGCGGGGTTCGCGAACACCGGGGAGCTGTTTTTT.

This rearrangement joins TRBV6-1 to TRBJ2-3; D is unclear. In germline, CDR1 is MNHNS, CDR2 SASEGT. The length of the CDR3 is 16 residues. V was cut by 1 base and J by 0 bases, with 11 bases left in between. CDR3 protein: CASSEVWGSSTDTQYF. CDR3 bases: TGTGCCAGCAGTGAAGTGTGGGGATCTAGCACAGATACGCAGTATTTT.

The rearrangement uses TRBV11-2 and TRBJ2-5; D gene unclear. The CDR3 has 14 residues. Germline V lookup: CDR1 SGHAT, CDR2 FQNNGV. Trimming removed 1 base from V and 1 base from J, with 7 bases in between. The CDR3 is CASSLGLFQETQYF. The CDR3, as DNA: TGTGCCAGCAGCTTAGGACTCTTCCAAGAGACCCAGTACTTC. Filled out from reference TRBV11-2 and TRBJ2-5, the complete variable domain reads EAGVAQSPRYKIIEKRQSVAFWCNPISGHATLYWYQQILGQGPKLLIQFQNNGVVDDSQLPKDRFSAERLKGVDSTLKIQPAKLEDSAVYLCASSLGLFQETQYFGPGTRLLVL.

The chain links TRBV6-1 to TRBJ1-6; TRBD1 is a possible D gene (5 bases). CDR3 size: 15 residues. V lost 5 bases and J lost 0, with 8 bases in between. Germline lookup yields CDR1 MNHNS and CDR2 SASEGT. The CDR3 here is CASSPGSSYNSPLHF. CDR3 DNA: TGTGCCAGCAGTCCAGGGAGCTCCTATAATTCACCCCTCCACTTT.

The rearrangement joins TRBV9 to TRBJ2-7, with 13 nucleotides matching TRBD2. Germline V gene sequence: CDR1 SGDLS, CDR2 YYNGEE. The trim removed 0 bases at V and 6 bases at J, leaving 6 bases unmatched. The CDR3 extends over 16 amino acids. Written as DNA, the CDR3 is TGTGCCAGCAGCGTAGGGTCCGGGACTAGCGGGGTCGAGCAGTACTTC. Translated: CASSVGSGTSGVEQYF.

This clone has only a few counts. The rearrangement links TRBV7-6 to TRBJ1-6, with D perhaps TRBD1 (6 bases). The length of the CDR3 is 17 residues. Germline V gene lookup returns CDR1 SGHVS and CDR2 FNYEAQ. Between the trimmed V and J ends, which lost 2 bases and 5 bases, there was a span of 16 bases. The CDR3 bases are TGTGCCAGCAGCTTAAAACCGGGGCAGGGGAATAATTCACCCCTCCACTTT. As protein: CASSLKPGQGNNSPLHF.

The chain is built from TRBV5-4 and TRBJ2-3; the D gene is possibly TRBD2 (6 bases). The CDR3 extends over 16 amino acids. Between the trimmed V and J ends, which lost 1 base and 2 bases, there was a span of 14 bases. Germline assignment: CDR1 SGHNT and CDR2 YYREEE (reference sequence). The CDR3 DNA follows: TGTGCCAGCAGCTTGCTAGTGGGACTGCACACAGATACGCAGTATTTT. Translated, it gives CASSLLVGLHTDTQYF.

CDR3 sequence reads: CASSLAEGDEQYF. The CDR3, as DNA: TGTGCCAGCAGCTTGGCCGAGGGGGACGAGCAGTACTTC. The chain links TRBV5-4 to TRBJ2-7, with D perhaps matching TRBD1 (6 bases). Per the germline V gene, CDR1 is SGHNT and CDR2 is YYREEE (reference sequence). Trimming stripped 0 bases from V and 5 bases from J, with 9 bases between. This CDR3 spans 13 amino acids.

V gene TRBV4-3 combines with J gene TRBJ1-4; a weak D match, TRBD1 (6 bases). CDR1 LGHNA and CDR2 YSLEER come from the germline V gene. V lost 0 bases, J lost 5 bases, and 13 bases lay in between. There are 16 residues in the CDR3. The CDR3, as DNA: TGCGCCAGCAGCCAAGATCAGGGGCTGATAAATGAAAAACTGTTTTTT. Translating gives CASSQDQGLINEKLFF.

The chain links TRBV30 to TRBJ2-7, with a possible D match to TRBD1 (5 bases). From germline, CDR1 is GTSNPN and CDR2 SVGIG (reference sequence). The CDR3 loop spans 13 amino acids. Between the trimmed V and J ends, which lost 2 bases and 4 bases, there was a span of 12 bases. This CDR3 is CAWSPVSGYEQYF. In nucleotides, the CDR3 is TGTGCCTGGAGTCCCGTCTCAGGGTACGAGCAGTACTTC.

This clone was counted once. This chain connects TRBV7-9 to TRBJ2-1; 10 nucleotides match TRBD2. V lost 5 bases, J lost 10 bases, and 5 bases stayed unmatched. CDR3 length: 13 amino acids. Germline V gene data show CDR1 as SEHNR and CDR2 as FQNEAQ (reference sequence). The CDR3 bases are TGTGCCAGCAGCCCCCCACTAGCGGGAGAGCAGTTCTTC. Protein product: CASSPPLAGEQFF.

The chain links TRBV11-2 to TRBJ1-3, with D perhaps matching TRBD1 (5 bases). Germline CDR1 SGHAT, CDR2 FQNNGV. V was clipped by 5 bases and J by 8 bases, with 16 bases between them. The CDR3 is 14 residues long. The CDR3 spells CASSGPTGGDTIYF. CDR3 nucleotide sequence: TGTGCCAGCAGCGGACCCACGGGAGGGGACACCATATATTTT.

The gene calls are TRBV19 and TRBJ2-1; 7 bases are shared with TRBD1. Germline V gene data show CDR1 as LNHDA and CDR2 as SQIVND (reference sequence). CDR3 length equals 14 residues. After removal of 1 base from V and 10 bases from J, the junction contained 7 bases not matched to a gene. CDR3 nucleotides: TGTGCCAGTAGTATAGTCACAGGGGCAGGGGAGCAGTTCTTC. This codes for CASSIVTGAGEQFF.

The rearrangement joins TRBV29-1 to TRBJ2-7; 9 bases align to TRBD1. Germline V gene data show CDR1 as SQVTM and CDR2 as ANQGSEA. Losses at the gene ends were 1 base for V and 7 bases for J; bases not matched to a gene: 8. CDR3 length: 14 residues. In DNA form, the CDR3 reads TGCAGCGTTGAAGCCGGGACAGGGAGTTCGGAGCAGTACTTC. Its translation: CSVEAGTGSSEQYF.

The chain recombines TRBV10-3 with TRBJ1-3; a weak D match, TRBD1 (5 bases). The V gene's germline CDR1 is ENHRY and CDR2 SYGVKD. The CDR3 has 19 amino acids. Trimming took 5 bases from V and 0 from J, leaving 23 bases between them. The CDR3 DNA reads as TGTGCCATCAGTCCGACAGATAAATGGGACGGGAGCTCTGGAAACACCATATATTTT. Amino acids: CAISPTDKWDGSSGNTIYF.

A few counts support this clone. The J gene is TRBJ1-2, the V gene TRBV27, with D possibly matching TRBD1 (5 bases). V was shortened by 2 bases and J by 4 bases, with 8 bases between the two germline ends. Germline V gene data show CDR1 as MNHEY and CDR2 as SMNVEV (reference sequence). This CDR3 contains 13 residues. The CDR3 spells CASSLRQSYGYTF. CDR3 DNA sequence: TGTGCCAGCAGTTTAAGACAGAGCTATGGCTACACCTTC.

The chain links TRBV4-2 to TRBJ1-2, with D unclear. CDR3 length: 15 residues. CDR1 and CDR2 from the germline V gene are LGHNA and YNFKEQ. The ends were cut back, 0 bases at V and 8 bases at J, with 16 bases in the middle. DNA of the CDR3: TGTGCCAGCAGCCAAGAGCACGGGGTTTCGGACGGCTACACCTTC. Residues: CASSQEHGVSDGYTF.

About this clone itself: This CDR3 is also generated by other DNA sequences in the sample. V gene TRBV7-6 combines with J gene TRBJ2-7; D gene uncertain. This CDR3 spans 14 amino acids. V lost 5 bases and J 1 base, leaving 12 bases between the germline ends. Germline assignment: CDR1 SGHVS and CDR2 FNYEAQ. The CDR3 bases are TGTGCCAGCAGCCCGCGGACGGAATCCTACGAGCAGTACTTC. It yields the protein CASSPRTESYEQYF.

This chain connects TRBV5-6 to TRBJ2-1; 8 bases align to TRBD2. The CDR3 is made up of 15 amino acids. J gave up 4 bases and V 0 bases, and 3 bases lay outside the gene matches. Germline CDR1 is SGHDT and CDR2 is YYEEEE. The CDR3 DNA reads TGTGCCAGCAGCTTGGGACTAGCGTATTACAATGAGCAGTTCTTC. Translating gives CASSLGLAYYNEQFF. Full variable domain (rest looked up from reference TRBV5-6 and TRBJ2-1): DAGVTQSPTHLIKTRGQQVTLRCSPKSGHDTVSWYQQALGQGPQFIFQYYEEEERQRGNFPDRFSGHQFPNYSSELNVNALLLGDSALYLCASSLGLAYYNEQFFGPGTRLTVL.

The V call is TRBV2, the J call TRBJ2-7, with D possibly TRBD2 on 7 matching bases. V dropped 0 bases and J dropped 2 bases, with 14 bases sitting between them. Germline V gene lookup returns CDR1 SNHLY and CDR2 FYNNEI. This CDR3 spans 16 amino acids. The CDR3 DNA reads TGTGCCAGCAGTGAAGCTGGGGGCGGGGGCACCTACGAGCAGTACTTC. As protein: CASSEAGGGGTYEQYF.

The V call is TRBV9, the J call TRBJ2-2; D is perhaps TRBD1 (6 bases). CDR3 length: 14 residues. V lost 2 bases and J 5 bases, leaving 10 bases between the germline ends. Per germline, CDR1 SGDLS and CDR2 YYNGEE. The CDR3 here is CASSVTGRTGELFF. The CDR3 nucleotides read TGTGCCAGCAGCGTCACAGGGCGGACCGGGGAGCTGTTTTTT.

Notes on this clone: Within the sample, other DNA sequences also encode this same CDR3. The genes are TRBV28 and TRBJ1-1; D not certain. The CDR3 is 12 residues long. Looked up from germline, CDR1 is MDHEN and CDR2 is SYDVKM. Trimming stripped 2 bases from V and 2 bases from J, with 3 bases between. The CDR3 DNA sequence: TGTGCCAGCAGTTTACCAAACACTGAAGCTTTCTTT. Translating gives CASSLPNTEAFF. The whole variable domain, remainder taken from reference TRBV28 and TRBJ1-1, is DVKVTQSSRYLVKRTGEKVFLECVQDMDHENMFWYRQDPGLGLRLIYFSYDVKMKEKGDIPEGYSVSREKKERFSLILESASTNQTSMYLCASSLPNTEAFFGQGTRLTVV.